These 3 T cell receptor beta chains were all obtained from the same sample, sequenced in a study of long-term antiretroviral therapy in people with HIV. immunoSEQ v3.0 was run at survey level. Produced via immunoSEQ multiplex PCR; TCRdb's table is partial and in-frame only. The sample gives over 15,000 clones, 79% of which show up once; 6.4% is in the top ten. The sequencing here drew on unsorted PBMCs, taken at the start of antiretroviral therapy, before treatment. The receptors derive from a man between 18 and 29 years old with HIV.

The chain recombines TRBV28 with TRBJ1-1; D is ambiguous. The ends were cut back, 7 bases at V and 0 bases at J, with 12 bases in the middle. Germline V lookup: CDR1 MDHEN, CDR2 SYDVKM. The CDR3 consists of 14 residues. As DNA, the CDR3 is TGTGCCAGCATTCGGGCAGCCGTGAACACTGAAGCTTTCTTT. It translates to CASIRAAVNTEAFF. The full variable domain, its missing parts supplied by reference TRBV28 and TRBJ1-1, is DVKVTQSSRYLVKRTGEKVFLECVQDMDHENMFWYRQDPGLGLRLIYFSYDVKMKEKGDIPEGYSVSREKKERFSLILESASTNQTSMYLCASIRAAVNTEAFFGQGTRLTVV.

This clone was seen a handful of times. The rearrangement joins TRBV7-8 to TRBJ1-5; a possible D gene is TRBD1 (6 bases). Trimming stripped 1 base from V and 7 bases from J, with 11 bases between. The CDR3 covers 14 residues. From germline, CDR1 is SGHVS and CDR2 FQNEAQ. The CDR3 coding sequence is TGTGCCAGCAGCTTAGTACAGGGACACCAGCCCCAGCATTTT. This encodes CASSLVQGHQPQHF. The full variable domain, completed using reference TRBV7-8 and TRBJ1-5, is GAGVSQSPRYKVAKRGQDVALRCDPISGHVSLFWYQQALGQGPEFLTYFQNEAQLDKSGLPSDRFFAERPEGSVSTLKIQRTQQEDSAVYLCASSLVQGHQPQHFGDGTRLSIL.

The V call is TRBV7-9, the J call TRBJ1-1; D unresolved. The CDR3 covers 15 residues. Trimming pared 2 bases from V and 2 bases from J, leaving 12 bases between. CDR1 and CDR2 from the germline V gene are SEHNR and FQNEAQ (reference sequence). CDR3 sequence (DNA): TGTGCCAGCAGCTTAAACTCTGACCCAAACACTGAAGCTTTCTTT. Protein: CASSLNSDPNTEAFF.